These 26 T cell receptor beta chains share one sample of origin, sequenced in a study of T cell responses to AZD1222 COVID-19 vaccine. Here immunoSEQ multiplex PCR was the method, and the copy in TCRdb shows in-frame clones only, minus some. Of about 130,000 clones in the sample, more than 85% were seen once. This specimen was peripheral blood, taken on day 0 of AZD1222 vaccination. The source is an adult in good health.

This chain joins TRBV5-4 and TRBJ2-5; no firm D call. V shed 0 bases and J shed 0 bases, with 15 bases lying between them. In germline, CDR1 is SGHNT, CDR2 YYREEE (reference sequence). This CDR3 is built from 17 residues. CDR3 residues: CASSLASLLAHQETQYF. In DNA, the CDR3 is TGTGCCAGCAGCTTGGCCTCGCTCTTGGCACACCAAGAGACCCAGTACTTC.

This chain connects TRBV6-5 to TRBJ2-1; D unclear. V lost 0 bases, J lost 8 bases, and 8 bases lay in between. Germline V gene sequence: CDR1 MNHEY, CDR2 SVGAGI. The CDR3 loop spans 13 amino acids. The CDR3 reads CASSYSNAYEQFF. The CDR3 nucleotides read TGTGCCAGCAGTTACTCGAATGCCTATGAGCAGTTCTTC.

The chain is built from TRBV15 and TRBJ1-3; perhaps TRBD1 as D (5 bases). The V gene lost 0 bases and the J gene lost 4 bases, with 10 bases spanning the gap. The CDR3 is 15 residues long. From germline, CDR1 is LNHNV and CDR2 YYDKDF (reference sequence). The CDR3 region is CATSRDQGAGNTIYF. The CDR3 bases are TGTGCCACCAGCAGAGACCAGGGCGCGGGAAACACCATATATTTT.

The V and J genes are TRBV2 and TRBJ2-5; tentative D call: TRBD1 (6 bases). This CDR3 comprises 15 residues. The ends were cut back, 8 bases at V and 5 bases at J, with 21 bases in the middle. The germline CDR1 and CDR2 sequences are SNHLY and FYNNEI. The CDR3 spells CASGGQVASRETQYF. The CDR3 DNA reads TGTGCCAGCGGGGGCCAAGTAGCCTCGCGGGAGACCCAGTACTTC.

The chain employs TRBV27 and TRBJ2-1, with 7 bases that match TRBD1. From germline, CDR1 is MNHEY and CDR2 SMNVEV (reference sequence). The CDR3 length is 13 residues. V lost 3 bases, J lost 7 bases, and 3 bases stayed unmatched. CDR3 residues: CASSFGRGNEQFF. CDR3 DNA sequence: TGTGCCAGCAGTTTTGGCAGGGGGAATGAGCAGTTCTTC.

The CDR3 reads CASRGTRSSYNEQFF. The DNA for the CDR3 is TGTGCCAGCAGAGGAACGCGGAGCTCCTACAATGAGCAGTTCTTC. The chain combines TRBV7-2 with TRBJ2-1; D gene ambiguous. In germline, CDR1 is SGHTA, CDR2 FQGNSA. V was trimmed by 6 bases and J by 0 bases, leaving 12 bases between them. CDR3 length equals 15 residues.

This clone has just one count. The chain couples TRBV30 to TRBJ1-6, with 9 bases that match TRBD1. V lost 1 base and J lost 10; bases outside the gene matches: 11. Germline CDR1 GTSNPN, CDR2 SVGIG (reference sequence). This CDR3 region has 16 residues. DNA for the CDR3: TGTGCCTGGAGTGCTACAGGGGGCGCGTCGGTATCACCCCTCCACTTT. The encoded protein is CAWSATGGASVSPLHF.

This clone came up once. This chain uses TRBV27 with TRBJ1-1; D not resolved. V shed 2 bases and J shed 11 bases, with 15 bases lying between them. In germline, CDR1 is MNHEY, CDR2 SMNVEV (reference sequence). CDR3 length: 13 amino acids. The chain's CDR3 is CASSLRWDREAFF. CDR3 bases: TGTGCCAGCAGTTTACGATGGGATCGAGAGGCTTTCTTT.

The rearrangement links TRBV7-9 to TRBJ1-2; TRBD1 might be the D (5 bases). This CDR3 is built from 14 residues. Trimming stripped 5 bases from V and 0 bases from J, with 10 bases between. The germline CDR1 and CDR2 sequences are SEHNR and FQNEAQ (reference sequence). The CDR3 nucleotides are TGTGCCAGCAGCCGGGACGGAGCTAACTATGGCTACACCTTC. Amino acid sequence: CASSRDGANYGYTF.

V is TRBV6-5 and J is TRBJ1-2; D call uncertain. The germline V and J ends were trimmed by 2 bases and 6 bases, with 4 bases remaining between them. Per germline, CDR1 MNHEY and CDR2 SVGAGI. The CDR3 sequence is 11 residues long. The CDR3 DNA follows: TGTGCCAGCAGTTACGGAAATGGCTACACCTTC. Its protein is CASSYGNGYTF.

The J gene is TRBJ1-1, the V gene TRBV6-4; D ambiguous. V dropped 2 bases and J dropped 0 bases, with 4 bases sitting between them. Germline loops: CDR1 MRHNA, CDR2 SNTAGT. The CDR3 runs 13 residues. The CDR3 protein is CASSDQMNTEAFF. CDR3 nucleotide sequence: TGTGCCAGCAGTGACCAGATGAACACTGAAGCTTTCTTT.

The CDR3 loop reads CASSLFPPGDSGGEKLFF. The CDR3, as DNA: TGTGCCAGCAGTTTATTCCCCCCCGGGGACTCGGGGGGGGAAAAACTGTTTTTT. This sequence joins TRBV27 and TRBJ1-4, with D maybe TRBD1 (5 bases). The V gene's germline CDR1 is MNHEY and CDR2 SMNVEV (reference sequence). V gave up 1 base and J gave up 8 bases, with 23 bases separating them. The CDR3 consists of 18 residues.

The CDR3 DNA sequence: TGTGCCAGCAGCCCACTAGCGTACTCCTACGAGCAGTACTTC. Translation gives CASSPLAYSYEQYF. The J gene is TRBJ2-7, the V gene TRBV7-8; 7 nucleotides agree with TRBD2. The V gene end was trimmed by 5 bases and the J gene end by 0 bases; junction bases not matched to a gene: 4. The CDR3 is 14 residues long. Germline-derived CDR1 and CDR2 are SGHVS and FQNEAQ. Full variable domain (rest looked up from reference TRBV7-8 and TRBJ2-7): GAGVSQSPRYKVAKRGQDVALRCDPISGHVSLFWYQQALGQGPEFLTYFQNEAQLDKSGLPSDRFFAERPEGSVSTLKIQRTQQEDSAVYLCASSPLAYSYEQYFGPGTRLTVT.

This chain joins TRBV9 and TRBJ1-1, with D uncertain. Germline CDR1 reads SGDLS; CDR2 reads YYNGEE. This CDR3 contains 13 residues. Trimming took 3 bases from V and 2 from J, leaving 8 bases between them. The CDR3 region is CASSEQTNTEAFF. Here the CDR3 DNA reads TGTGCCAGCAGCGAACAGACCAACACTGAAGCTTTCTTT.

The chain uses TRBV5-1 and TRBJ1-1, with D unresolved. Germline V gene lookup returns CDR1 SGHRS and CDR2 YFSETQ. The V and J ends lost 8 bases and 1 base respectively, with 15 bases between them. CDR3 length equals 14 residues. CDR3 in DNA: TGCGCCAGTAGACCCTTCCCGGGGAACACTGAAGCTTTCTTT. Translated: CASRPFPGNTEAFF.

This chain links TRBV29-1 with TRBJ2-3, with D perhaps TRBD2 (6 bases). Trimming removed 6 bases from V and 0 bases from J, with 16 bases in between. Germline CDR1 is SQVTM and CDR2 is ANQGSEA. There are 15 residues in the CDR3. CDR3 coding DNA: TGCAGCGTCGTCGGGAGCCTCGATAGCACAGATACGCAGTATTTT. Amino acids: CSVVGSLDSTDTQYF.

The chain combines TRBV5-1 with TRBJ2-5, with a possible D match to TRBD2 (6 bases). V lost 5 bases, J lost 5 bases, and 13 bases lay in between. CDR3 length: 13 amino acids. Germline V CDR1 and CDR2: SGHRS, YFSETQ. The CDR3 DNA is TGCGCCAGCAGTATAAAGGGGAGGGAGACCCAGTACTTC. Its protein product is CASSIKGRETQYF.

The chain recombines TRBV29-1 with TRBJ2-2, with 9 bases fitting TRBD1. J lost 6 bases, V lost 7 bases, and 6 bases had no gene match. Germline assignment: CDR1 SQVTM and CDR2 ANQGSEA. The CDR3 spans 13 residues. The CDR3 DNA is TGCAGCGCCGAACAGGGGGCGGCCGGGGAGCTGTTTTTT. As protein: CSAEQGAAGELFF.

This clone appeared once. CDR3 residues: CASSLRGPTSTEAFF. CDR3 coding DNA: TGTGCCAGCAGCCTCAGGGGCCCTACGTCCACTGAAGCTTTCTTT. V gene TRBV7-8 combines with J gene TRBJ1-1; possibly TRBD1 for D (6 bases). Germline values: CDR1 SGHVS, CDR2 FQNEAQ. The germline V and J ends were trimmed by 5 bases and 4 bases, with 17 bases remaining between them. The CDR3 loop spans 15 amino acids.

Points on this clone: The same CDR3 arises from other DNA sequences in this sample as well. The gene calls are TRBV5-1 and TRBJ2-7; no definite D call. The V and J ends lost 0 bases and 4 bases respectively, with 5 bases between them. Germline loops: CDR1 SGHRS, CDR2 YFSETQ. The CDR3 sequence is 12 residues long. CDR3 nucleotide sequence: TGCGCCAGCAGCTTGGGCGGATACGAGCAGTACTTC. Its translation is CASSLGGYEQYF.

This chain connects TRBV6-1 to TRBJ1-5; D is perhaps TRBD1 (5 bases). V lost 1 base to trimming and J lost 5 bases, with 18 bases between them. This CDR3 has 17 residues. Per germline, CDR1 MNHNS and CDR2 SASEGT. The CDR3, as DNA: TGTGCCAGCAGTGAAGTGTTCCCCCAGGGAGGGGATCAGCCCCAGCATTTT. It specifies CASSEVFPQGGDQPQHF.

This chain uses TRBV7-2 with TRBJ2-2; TRBD2 matches at 8 bases. From germline, CDR1 is SGHTA and CDR2 FQGNSA. The junction had 5 bases not matched to a gene; V was cut back by 2 bases and J by 6 bases. The CDR3 has 15 residues. CDR3 in amino acids: CASSLNRGGAGELFF. In DNA form, the CDR3 reads TGTGCCAGCAGCTTAAATCGGGGGGGTGCCGGGGAGCTGTTTTTT.

The table lists this clone with a count of one. The V call is TRBV30, the J call TRBJ1-1; D is undetermined. The CDR3 is 14 amino acids. Trimming took off 3 bases at V and 6 bases at J, with 17 bases between the two ends. CDR1 and CDR2 from the germline V gene are GTSNPN and SVGIG (reference sequence). CDR3 amino acids: CAWSPGPGVPEAFF. CDR3 DNA: TGTGCCTGGAGCCCCGGACCCGGGGTACCTGAAGCTTTCTTT. The variable domain in full, completed from reference TRBV30 and TRBJ1-1, reads SQTIHQWPATLVQPVGSPLSLECTVEGTSNPNLYWYRQAAGRGLQLLFYSVGIGQISSEVPQNLSASRPQDRQFILSSKKLLLSDSGFYLCAWSPGPGVPEAFFGQGTRLTVV.

The chain combines TRBV2 with TRBJ2-1; tentatively, D is TRBD2 (5 bases). Trimming pared 4 bases from V and 13 bases from J, leaving 11 bases between. This CDR3 spans 11 amino acids. The germline V gene has CDR1 SNHLY and CDR2 FYNNEI. This CDR3 is CASSGTLSQFF. The CDR3, as DNA: TGTGCCAGCAGTGGGACTCTTTCACAGTTCTTC.

The chain is built from TRBV6-6 and TRBJ2-5; D gene ambiguous. Germline lookup yields CDR1 MNHNY and CDR2 SVGAGI (reference sequence). CDR3 size: 13 residues. V was pared by 7 bases and J by 2 bases, with 11 bases between. CDR3 nucleotides: TGTGCCAGCAACGATGGCGATCAAGAGACCCAGTACTTC. It yields the protein CASNDGDQETQYF.

The J gene is TRBJ1-2, the V gene TRBV2; weak D call: TRBD1 (5 bases). This CDR3 has 14 residues. The germline V and J ends were trimmed by 1 base and 4 bases, with 10 bases remaining between them. Germline CDR1 SNHLY, CDR2 FYNNEI. The CDR3 is CASSEGERGYGYTF. The CDR3 DNA reads TGTGCCAGCAGTGAAGGAGAGAGGGGCTATGGCTACACCTTC.